Described below is a single T cell receptor (beta chain) sequence and its context. In the original analysis: Nucleated cell counts were estimated from reference gene primer amplification. Data came from immunoSEQ multiplex PCR; TCRdb stores just in-frame clones and leaves some out. That table gives V, J and clone size, and the DNA gave D and trimming. The table lists about 280,000 clones, approximately 83% of them singletons. This entry is derived from a study of blood T cell repertoires in COVID-19. Study-wide background: PBMCs, B-cell-depleted T cells, or T cells provided the cDNA or gDNA that made up the material.

The CDR3 spans 15 residues. Trimming cost V 6 bases and J 3 bases; bases outside gene matches: 6. CDR1 is MNHEY and CDR2 is SVGAGI in the germline V gene. The receptor was derived from a woman in her forties or fifties who had recovered from COVID-19. The sample taken for sequencing was peripheral blood. This rearrangement joins TRBV6-5 to TRBJ2-3; 10 bases agree with TRBD1. CDR3 sequence (DNA): TGTGCCAGCAGCGCCGGGACAGGGGTTACAGATACGCAGTATTTT. Encoded protein: CASSAGTGVTDTQYF.